This passage covers 22 T cell receptor beta chains from one sample sequenced in a study of OX40 agonist ivuxolimab in advanced cancers. Assay used: immunoSEQ multiplex PCR; TCRdb lists only in-frame clones, some missing. The sample comprises approximately 74,000 clones, approximately 90% of which are singletons, and under 0.35% rests with the top ten. Sequencing was performed on CD4+ or CD8+ T cells sorted from blood, taken in a trial of the OX40 agonist ivuxolimab. These receptors all come from an adult with an advanced solid tumor such as melanoma, head and neck, liver or kidney cancer.

The V and J genes are TRBV14 and TRBJ2-4; D may be TRBD2 (7 bases). The CDR3 totals 16 residues. The V end lost 6 bases, the J end lost 1 base, and 16 bases lay between the germline ends. Germline CDR1 and CDR2: SGHDN and FVKESK. The CDR3 spells CASRPSGGGAKNIQYF. CDR3 sequence (DNA): TGTGCCAGCAGACCTAGCGGAGGGGGGGCCAAAAACATTCAGTACTTC. The whole variable domain, filled in from reference TRBV14 and TRBJ2-4, reads EAGVTQFPSHSVIEKGQTVTLRCDPISGHDNLYWYRRVMGKEIKFLLHFVKESKQDESGMPNNRFLAERTGGTYSTLKVQPAELEDSGVYFCASRPSGGGAKNIQYFGAGTRLSVL.

V is TRBV27 and J is TRBJ1-1, with 9 bases identical to TRBD1. V lost 5 bases to trimming and J lost 5 bases; unmatched junction nucleotides: 6. The CDR3 spans 14 residues. In germline, CDR1 is MNHEY, CDR2 SMNVEV (reference sequence). This CDR3 reads CASSRTGDSTEAFF. As DNA, the CDR3 is TGTGCCAGCAGTAGGACAGGGGATAGTACTGAAGCTTTCTTT.

The chain employs TRBV6-5 and TRBJ1-1, with D tentatively TRBD1 (5 bases). The CDR3 totals 15 residues. Trimming removed 5 bases at V and 7 bases at J, with 20 bases between. CDR1 is MNHEY and CDR2 is SVGAGI in the germline V gene. CDR3 nucleotide sequence: TGTGCCAGCAGTCCAACAACAGGATCCAGGCTTGAAGCTTTCTTT. Translation: CASSPTTGSRLEAFF.

This chain joins TRBV2 and TRBJ1-6; 11 bases map to TRBD1. Germline trimming cut 5 bases from V and 7 bases from J; bases unmatched to any gene: 4. CDR1 and CDR2 from the germline V gene are SNHLY and FYNNEI. CDR3 size: 15 residues. CDR3 nucleotides: TGTGCCAGCAGTCCCGGGACAGGGGGGAATTCACCCCTCCACTTT. Translated, it gives CASSPGTGGNSPLHF.

The rearrangement links TRBV6-1 to TRBJ1-5; a possible D gene is TRBD1 (5 bases). Trimming shortened V by 2 bases and J by 6 bases, and 11 bases separated the two germline ends. Germline CDR1 is MNHNS and CDR2 is SASEGT. CDR3 length equals 14 residues. The CDR3 DNA sequence: TGTGCCAGCAGTGAACTTGGGGGGGGTCAGCCCCAGCATTTT. Translating gives CASSELGGGQPQHF.

Here the CDR3 DNA reads TGTGCCAGCTCTCCCCGGACAGGGGGCGCGGAGACCCAGTACTTC. The encoded protein is CASSPRTGGAETQYF. V is TRBV18 and J is TRBJ2-5; TRBD1 matches 11 bases. Germline V gives CDR1 KGHSH, CDR2 LQKENI. Losses at the gene ends were 6 bases for V and 5 bases for J; bases not matched to a gene: 8. CDR3 length equals 15 residues.

This clone was counted once. The chain uses TRBV28 and TRBJ1-1; perhaps TRBD1 as D (6 bases). The CDR3 runs to 16 residues. Per germline, CDR1 MDHEN and CDR2 SYDVKM. V dropped 5 bases and J dropped 1 base, with 17 bases sitting between them. For the CDR3, the DNA is TGTGCCAGCAGTCCCGCCACGTTGACAGGGAACACTGAAGCTTTCTTT. This gives the protein CASSPATLTGNTEAFF.

This clone appeared a single time. CDR3 sequence (DNA): TGTGCCAGCAGACACCTAGCGGGAGGCGCCGAGCAGTACTTC. Translated, it gives CASRHLAGGAEQYF. J is TRBJ2-7 and V is TRBV4-2, with 11 bases that match TRBD2. This CDR3 has 14 amino acids. The V segment lost 6 bases and the J segment 6 bases; nucleotides outside the gene matches: 7. From germline, CDR1 is LGHNA and CDR2 YNFKEQ.

The chain has TRBV5-1 and TRBJ2-1; 13 bases agree with TRBD2. From germline, CDR1 is SGHRS and CDR2 YFSETQ. CDR3 length: 17 residues. V was clipped by 0 bases and J by 8 bases; unmatched bases: 8. The CDR3 loop is CASSLGPTSGRWDEQFF. The CDR3 DNA reads TGCGCCAGCAGCTTGGGGCCGACTAGCGGGAGGTGGGATGAGCAGTTCTTC.

The genes are TRBV6-5 and TRBJ2-7, with 10 nucleotides matching TRBD1. In germline, CDR1 is MNHEY, CDR2 SVGAGI. The CDR3 has 13 amino acids. V lost 8 bases and J lost 6; bases outside the gene matches: 7. Here the CDR3 DNA reads TGTGCCAGCGGCCGGGACAGGGGTTCCGAGCAGTACTTC. As protein: CASGRDRGSEQYF.

The chain couples TRBV14 to TRBJ2-3; 10 bases are a match to TRBD2. CDR1 and CDR2 from the germline V gene are SGHDN and FVKESK. This CDR3 is 15 amino acids long. The V segment lost 5 bases and the J segment 5 bases; nucleotides outside the gene matches: 7. The CDR3 is CASSAPSGRGDTQYF. CDR3 bases: TGTGCCAGCAGCGCGCCTAGCGGGAGAGGAGATACGCAGTATTTT.

The V gene is TRBV30, the J gene TRBJ1-2, with D possibly being TRBD1 (6 bases). The CDR3 loop spans 12 amino acids. CDR1 GTSNPN and CDR2 SVGIG come from the germline V gene (reference sequence). The ends were cut back, 2 bases at V and 9 bases at J, with 13 bases in the middle. This CDR3 reads CAWSRGDLSYTF. The DNA for the CDR3 is TGTGCCTGGAGTAGGGGGGATCTAAGCTACACCTTC.

This clone has a single count. The rearrangement joins TRBV27 to TRBJ2-1; no clear D. From germline, CDR1 is MNHEY and CDR2 SMNVEV (reference sequence). CDR3 length equals 14 residues. The ends were cut back, 10 bases at V and 2 bases at J, with 15 bases in the middle. The CDR3 nucleotides are TGTGCCACCATTACGGGCGCGGCCTACAATGAGCAGTTCTTC. The encoded protein is CATITGAAYNEQFF.

This clone was counted between two and nine times. This chain joins TRBV28 and TRBJ1-2, with 8 bases that match TRBD1. The CDR3 is made up of 13 amino acids. Germline trimming cut 5 bases from V and 4 bases from J; bases unmatched to any gene: 3. CDR1 and CDR2 (germline): MDHEN, SYDVKM. The CDR3 nucleotides read TGTGCCAGCAGTCCGGGACAGGTCTATGGCTACACCTTC. Translating it yields CASSPGQVYGYTF.

The V gene is TRBV28, the J gene TRBJ2-5; D uncertain. Germline V gene lookup returns CDR1 MDHEN and CDR2 SYDVKM. The length of the CDR3 is 12 residues. Between the trimmed V and J ends, which lost 9 bases and 0 bases, there was a span of 8 bases. The CDR3 DNA reads as TGTGCCAGTCGCCGGGACCAAGAGACCCAGTACTTC. Translation: CASRRDQETQYF. Full variable domain (rest looked up from reference TRBV28 and TRBJ2-5): DVKVTQSSRYLVKRTGEKVFLECVQDMDHENMFWYRQDPGLGLRLIYFSYDVKMKEKGDIPEGYSVSREKKERFSLILESASTNQTSMYLCASRRDQETQYFGPGTRLLVL.

This chain connects TRBV2 to TRBJ2-4; 7 bases are shared with TRBD2. CDR1 and CDR2 from the germline V gene are SNHLY and FYNNEI. This CDR3 comprises 15 residues. V shed 1 base and J 9 bases; nucleotides not matched to a gene: 9. The CDR3 loop is CASSEVTAGVGIQYF. The DNA for the CDR3 is TGTGCCAGCAGTGAAGTAACCGCGGGAGTAGGCATTCAGTACTTC.

The V call is TRBV5-4, the J call TRBJ1-1, with D possibly matching TRBD1 (5 bases). Trimming cost V 7 bases and J 7 bases, with 26 bases left between them. Germline CDR1 SGHNT, CDR2 YYREEE (reference sequence). This CDR3 is built from 16 residues. CDR3 DNA: TGTGCCAGCGCTCCTGGCGGGAGGGGCCCTGTACTTGAAGCTTTCTTT. Its translation: CASAPGGRGPVLEAFF.

The V gene is TRBV11-2, the J gene TRBJ2-7; weak D call: TRBD2 (5 bases). Deletions cut 1 base from V and 6 bases from J, with 7 bases between. CDR3 size: 12 residues. Looked up from germline, CDR1 is SGHAT and CDR2 is FQNNGV. The CDR3 DNA sequence: TGTGCCAGCAGCTTAGGGAGGATCGAGCAGTACTTC. It encodes CASSLGRIEQYF.

The V and J genes are TRBV6-1 and TRBJ2-5; possibly TRBD1 for D (5 bases). CDR1 is MNHNS, CDR2 SASEGT, per germline. The ends were cut back, 7 bases at V and 5 bases at J, with 14 bases in the middle. There are 13 residues in the CDR3. The CDR3 region is CASKGWAEETQYF. CDR3 nucleotide sequence: TGTGCCAGCAAGGGGTGGGCGGAGGAGACCCAGTACTTC.

The rearrangement links TRBV5-4 to TRBJ1-2, with TRBD1 as a possible D gene (5 bases). Trimming cost V 0 bases and J 8 bases, with 11 bases left between them. There are 13 residues in the CDR3. Germline lookup yields CDR1 SGHNT and CDR2 YYREEE (reference sequence). CDR3 DNA: TGTGCCAGCAGCTTGGATGGACACGGAGGCTACACCTTC. Translating gives CASSLDGHGGYTF. Combining the CDR3 with reference TRBV5-4 and TRBJ1-2 gives the whole variable domain ETGVTQSPTHLIKTRGQQVTLRCSSQSGHNTVSWYQQALGQGPQFIFQYYREEENGRGNFPPRFSGLQFPNYSSELNVNALELDDSALYLCASSLDGHGGYTFGSGTRLTVV.

The CDR3 bases are TGTGCCAGCAGCGTCAGTCCGGGTGGGGGCGCCGCCTACGAGCAGTACTTC. As protein: CASSVSPGGGAAYEQYF. The chain employs TRBV11-2 and TRBJ2-7; D perhaps matches TRBD1 (6 bases). The CDR3 is made up of 17 amino acids. V was trimmed by 5 bases and J by 2 bases, leaving 22 bases between them. Germline V gene data show CDR1 as SGHAT and CDR2 as FQNNGV.

The rearrangement links TRBV19 to TRBJ1-5, with D unclear. The V gene lost 0 bases and the J gene lost 0 bases, with 3 bases spanning the gap. This CDR3 has 14 residues. The germline V gene encodes CDR1 LNHDA and CDR2 SQIVND (reference sequence). This CDR3 is CASSIDNSNQPQHF. The CDR3 nucleotides read TGTGCCAGTAGTATAGATAATAGCAATCAGCCCCAGCATTTT. The whole variable domain, remainder taken from reference TRBV19 and TRBJ1-5, is DGGITQSPKYLFRKEGQNVTLSCEQNLNHDAMYWYRQDPGQGLRLIYYSQIVNDFQKGDIAEGYSVSREKKESFPLTVTSAQKNPTAFYLCASSIDNSNQPQHFGDGTRLSIL.